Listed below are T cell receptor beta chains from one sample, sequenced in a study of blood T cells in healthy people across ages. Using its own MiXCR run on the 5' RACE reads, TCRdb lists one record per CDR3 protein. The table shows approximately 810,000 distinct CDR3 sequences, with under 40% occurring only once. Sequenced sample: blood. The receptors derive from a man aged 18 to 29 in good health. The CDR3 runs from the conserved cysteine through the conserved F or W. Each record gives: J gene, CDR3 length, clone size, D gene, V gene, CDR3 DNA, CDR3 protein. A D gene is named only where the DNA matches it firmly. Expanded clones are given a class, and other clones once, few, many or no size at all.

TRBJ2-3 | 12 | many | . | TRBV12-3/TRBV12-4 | TGTGCCAGCAGTTTCCCTCAGCGCACGCAGTATTTT | CASSFPQRTQYF
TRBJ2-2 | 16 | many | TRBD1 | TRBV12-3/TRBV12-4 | TGTGCCAGCAGCCGCAGGGGGCTAGTCGACACCGGGGAGCTGTTTTTT | CASSRRGLVDTGELFF
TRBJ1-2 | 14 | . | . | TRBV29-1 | TGCAGCGTATCACCCCGACAGGTTCTTGGAGGCTACACCTTC | CSVSPRQVLGGYTF
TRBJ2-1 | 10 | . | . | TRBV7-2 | TGTGCCAGCAGCCAGAACAAGCAGTTCTTC | CASSQNKQFF
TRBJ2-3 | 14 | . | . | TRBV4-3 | TGCGCCAGCAGCCAAGGGACTAGGACAGGTACGCAGTATTTT | CASSQGTRTGTQYF
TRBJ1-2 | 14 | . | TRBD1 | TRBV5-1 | TGCGCCAGCAGCTTGGACGACAGGGGCTATGGCTACACCTTC | CASSLDDRGYGYTF
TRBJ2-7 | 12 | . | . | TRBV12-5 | TGTGCTAGTGGTCCGACAGTCTACGAGCAGTACTTC | CASGPTVYEQYF
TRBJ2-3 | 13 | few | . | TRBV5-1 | TGCGCCAGCTCCTGGGCAGTGAGAGATACGCAGTATTTT | CASSWAVRDTQYF
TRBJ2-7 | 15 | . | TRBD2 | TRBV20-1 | TGCAGTGCTAGAGACGGGGGGGCCGGATCCTACGAGCAGTACTTC | CSARDGGAGSYEQYF
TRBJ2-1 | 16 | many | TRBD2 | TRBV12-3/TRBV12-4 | TGTGCCAGCAGTCCCCTAGCGGGGGGGCCCTACAATGAGCAGTTCTTC | CASSPLAGGPYNEQFF
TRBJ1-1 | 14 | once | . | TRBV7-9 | TGTGCCAGCAGCTTACCAGTCATGAACACTGAAGCTTTCTTT | CASSLPVMNTEAFF
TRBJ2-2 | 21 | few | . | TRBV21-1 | TGTGCCAGCAGCATGTGGTACCGGGGCCGACAGAGCGGGGGGAACACCGGGGAGCTGTTTTTT | CASSMWYRGRQSGGNTGELFF
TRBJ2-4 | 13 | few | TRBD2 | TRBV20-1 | TGCAGTGCCAGTGGGGGGACTAAGGACATTCAGTACTTC | CSASGGTKDIQYF
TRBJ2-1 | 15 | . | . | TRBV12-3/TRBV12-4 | TGTGCCAGCAGATCTTATGAGGGGACCTACAGTGAGCAGTTCTTC | CASRSYEGTYSEQFF
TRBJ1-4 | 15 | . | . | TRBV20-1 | TGCAGTGCTAGAGCCCCTTGGGGCTCTAATGAAAAACTGTTTTTT | CSARAPWGSNEKLFF
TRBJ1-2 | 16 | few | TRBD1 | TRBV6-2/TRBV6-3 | TGTGCCAGCAGTACAATCAGGGGGCCTGCTAACTATGGCTACACCTTC | CASSTIRGPANYGYTF
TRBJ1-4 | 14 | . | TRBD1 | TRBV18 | TGTGCCAGCTCACTCCAGGGGGGATATGAAAAACTGTTTTTT | CASSLQGGYEKLFF
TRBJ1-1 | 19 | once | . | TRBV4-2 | TGTGCCAGCAGCCAAGATGTGGGGGGAGGAGGTGGAATGAACACTGAAGCTTTCTTT | CASSQDVGGGGGMNTEAFF
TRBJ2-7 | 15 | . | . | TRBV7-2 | TGTGCCAGCTTACGACCCGGGAGCTCCTACAATGAGCAGTACTTC | CASLRPGSSYNEQYF
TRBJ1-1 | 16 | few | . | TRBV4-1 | TGCGCCAGCAGCCAAGTCGGCAGGGAGTCCGCGGTAGGAGCTTTCTTT | CASSQVGRESAVGAFF
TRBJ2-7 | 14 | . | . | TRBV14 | TGTGCCAGCAGCCGGGGGACGTATTCCTACGAGCAGTACTTC | CASSRGTYSYEQYF
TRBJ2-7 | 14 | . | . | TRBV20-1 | TGCAGTGCTAGTAGGAGGGTGTCCTACAATGAGCAGTACTTC | CSASRRVSYNEQYF
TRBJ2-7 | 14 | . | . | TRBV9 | TGTGCCAGCAGCGTAGTGGAGCGGAACAATGAGCAGTACTTC | CASSVVERNNEQYF
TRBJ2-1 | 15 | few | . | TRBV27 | TGTGCCAGCAGTTCTACAGGGTGGAACCCCAATGAGCAGTTCTTC | CASSSTGWNPNEQFF
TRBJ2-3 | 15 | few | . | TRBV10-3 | TGTGCCACCCAAGGAGCCAGTGAGAGCACAGATACGCAGTATTTT | CATQGASESTDTQYF
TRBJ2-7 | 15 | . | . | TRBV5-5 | TGTGCCAGCAGCCTACTAGTCGACTCCTACAATGAGCAGTACTTC | CASSLLVDSYNEQYF
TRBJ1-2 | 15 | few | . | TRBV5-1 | TGCGCCAGCAGCCTGGGGGTGGACATGGACTATGGCTACACCTTC | CASSLGVDMDYGYTF
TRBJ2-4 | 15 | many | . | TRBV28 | TGTGCCAGCAGTTTAGGGTACAAACCCAAAAACATTCAGTACTTC | CASSLGYKPKNIQYF
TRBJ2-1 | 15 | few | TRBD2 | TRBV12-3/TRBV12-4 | TGTGCCAGCAGTCAGACTAGCGGGGGGGCGGATGAGCAGTTCTTC | CASSQTSGGADEQFF
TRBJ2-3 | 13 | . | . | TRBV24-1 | TGTGCCACCAGTGATTTGCACTCCGATACGCAGTATTTT | CATSDLHSDTQYF
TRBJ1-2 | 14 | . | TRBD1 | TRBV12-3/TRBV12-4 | TGTGCCAGCAGTCGGGGCGCAGGGGGCAAGGGCTACACCTTC | CASSRGAGGKGYTF
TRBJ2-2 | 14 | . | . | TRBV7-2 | TGTGCCAGCAGCTTAAGCCCCAAGACTGGGGAGCTGTTTTTT | CASSLSPKTGELFF
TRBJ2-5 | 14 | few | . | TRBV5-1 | TGCGCCAGCAGCTTCGAGAGGGAACAAGAGACCCAGTACTTC | CASSFEREQETQYF
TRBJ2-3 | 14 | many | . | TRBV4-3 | TGCGCCAGCAGCCAAGATATCGGTGCAAATACGCAGTATTTT | CASSQDIGANTQYF
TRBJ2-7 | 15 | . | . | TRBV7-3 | TGTGCCAGCAGCTCACCCCAAGACAAACCCTACGAGCAGTACTTC | CASSSPQDKPYEQYF
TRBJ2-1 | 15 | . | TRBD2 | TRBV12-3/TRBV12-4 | TGTGCCAGCAGGTCTATTAGCGGGGGTTACAATGAGCAGGTCTTC | CASRSISGGYNEQVF